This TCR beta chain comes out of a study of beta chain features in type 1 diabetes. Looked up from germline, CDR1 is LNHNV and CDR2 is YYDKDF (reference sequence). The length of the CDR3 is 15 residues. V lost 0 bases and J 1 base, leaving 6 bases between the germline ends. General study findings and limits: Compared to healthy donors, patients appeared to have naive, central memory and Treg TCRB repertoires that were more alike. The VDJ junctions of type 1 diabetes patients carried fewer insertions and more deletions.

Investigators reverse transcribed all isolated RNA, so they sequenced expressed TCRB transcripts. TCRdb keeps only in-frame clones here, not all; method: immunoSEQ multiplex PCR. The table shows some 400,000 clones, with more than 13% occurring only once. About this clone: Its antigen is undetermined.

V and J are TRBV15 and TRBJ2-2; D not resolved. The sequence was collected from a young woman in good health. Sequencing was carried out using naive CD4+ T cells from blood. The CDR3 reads CATSRESGNTGELFF. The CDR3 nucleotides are TGTGCCACCAGCAGAGAGTCGGGGAACACCGGGGAGCTGTTTTTT.